The 19 T cell receptor beta chains given below trace back to one sample, sequenced in a study of Graves' ophthalmopathy and Graves' hyperthyroidism (dated by TCRdb to the late 2010s). The instrument was an Illumina HiSeq 2000. For repertoire sequencing, the TCR beta CDR3 regions were amplified from RNA transcripts. The first round of RT-PCR was done with HTBI primers and the Qiagen OneStep RT-PCR kit, and was followed by a second round of multiplex PCR, then size selection and purification. The raw public reads went through TCRdb reprocessing: fastp at Q25, MiXCR clone calling, in-frame beta chains kept. Each entry merges the rows of one CDR3 protein and shows their most common DNA and genes. In all, the sample holds some 400,000 distinct CDR3 sequences, and about 17% of those were seen once. The ten largest clones add up to about 1.4% of the sample. The material sequenced was peripheral blood. The receptors shown here come from a young woman with Graves' ophthalmopathy. Donor details come from another sample of the same person, matched by shared clones.

This clonotype has a count of ten or more. The chain is built from TRBV5-1 and TRBJ2-5; TRBD2 agrees at 9 bases. There are 14 residues in the CDR3. Germline CDR1 is SGHRS and CDR2 is YFSETQ. Trimming at V came to 0 bases and at J to 3 bases, leaving 0 bases not matched to a gene. The CDR3: CASSLVAGEETQYF. The CDR3 region has the DNA TGCGCCAGCAGCTTGGTAGCGGGGGAAGAGACCCAGTACTTC.

The sample holds many counts of this clonotype. The rearrangement links TRBV24-1 to TRBJ1-1, with D hard to call. This CDR3 has 11 residues. Germline V lookup: CDR1 KGHDR, CDR2 SFDVKD. The DNA of the CDR3 is TGTGGCCGGGCTCCCTGGCTGTGGGCTTTCTTT. This encodes CGRAPWLWAFF.

V usage is TRBV15 and J usage is TRBJ2-5, with 7 nucleotides matching TRBD1. V lost 3 bases to trimming and J lost 5 bases; unmatched junction nucleotides: 9. The CDR3 is 15 residues long. Per germline, CDR1 LNHNV and CDR2 YYDKDF (reference sequence). The DNA of the CDR3 is TGTGCCACCAGCAGGCGATCGACAGGGAGCGAGACCCAGTACTTC. It encodes CATSRRSTGSETQYF.

This clonotype was observed many times. V and J are TRBV7-3 and TRBJ2-7; 9 bases line up with TRBD1. Germline lookup yields CDR1 SGHTA and CDR2 FQGTGA. The CDR3 is made up of 15 amino acids. V was pared by 5 bases and J by 1 base, with 6 bases of the junction left unmatched. The CDR3 reads CASSPGQGRSYEQYF. CDR3 coding DNA: TGTGCCAGCAGCCCGGGACAGGGCAGGTCCTACGAGCAGTACTTC.

Ten or more counts support this clonotype. The chain combines TRBV6-1 with TRBJ1-2; possibly TRBD1 for D (6 bases). Trimming left V 7 bases short and J 3 bases short, with 15 bases between. Per the germline V gene, CDR1 is MNHNS and CDR2 is SASEGT. This CDR3 contains 14 residues. The CDR3: CASTTPGQHYGYTF. CDR3 coding DNA: TGTGCCAGCACCACCCCAGGACAGCACTATGGCTACACCTTC.

This chain joins TRBV12-3 or TRBV12-4 and TRBJ2-2; 10 bases are shared with TRBD2. The CDR3 sequence is 16 residues long. Trimming took 0 bases from V and 6 from J; bases not matched to a gene: 4. CDR3 region: CASSLALAGAPGELFF. The CDR3 coding sequence is TGTGCCAGCAGTTTAGCGCTAGCGGGAGCCCCCGGGGAGCTGTTTTTT.

This clonotype was observed at least ten times. The chain combines TRBV6-5 with TRBJ2-7; TRBD1 agrees at 10 bases. Germline loops: CDR1 MNHEY, CDR2 SVGAGI. The CDR3 spans 14 residues. With 4 bases clipped from V and 3 bases from J, the junction kept 3 bases outside the gene matches. CDR3 region: CASSLGQGIYEQYF. As DNA, the CDR3 is TGTGCCAGCAGTTTGGGACAGGGGATCTACGAGCAGTACTTC.

This clonotype was counted at least ten times. This chain joins TRBV7-9 and TRBJ2-5; D might be TRBD1 (6 bases). Germline assignment: CDR1 SEHNR and CDR2 FQNEAQ (reference sequence). Trimming stripped 4 bases from V and 5 bases from J, with 20 bases between. This CDR3 has 16 amino acids. The CDR3 DNA reads TGTGCCAGCAGCTCACCCACCGGGACAATTGCGGAGACCCAGTACTTC. This encodes CASSSPTGTIAETQYF.

This clonotype was observed many times. The genes are TRBV5-6 and TRBJ2-7; D ambiguous. This CDR3 spans 12 amino acids. The V end lost 7 bases, the J end lost 2 bases, and 10 bases lay between the germline ends. CDR1 and CDR2 (germline): SGHDT, YYEEEE. CDR3 in DNA: TGTGCCAGCGGGTGGGGTCCCTACGAGCAGTACTTC. Protein product: CASGWGPYEQYF. The full variable domain, in which reference TRBV5-6 and TRBJ2-7 provide the parts outside the CDR3, is DAGVTQSPTHLIKTRGQQVTLRCSPKSGHDTVSWYQQALGQGPQFIFQYYEEEERQRGNFPDRFSGHQFPNYSSELNVNALLLGDSALYLCASGWGPYEQYFGPGTRLTVT.

The gene calls are TRBV28 and TRBJ2-7; TRBD1 aligns across 9 bases. The junction had 6 bases not matched to a gene; V was cut back by 6 bases and J by 3 bases. CDR3 length equals 14 residues. The germline CDR1 and CDR2 sequences are MDHEN and SYDVKM. The CDR3 DNA reads as TGTGCCAGCAGCTCACCGACAGGGGGCTACGAGCAGTACTTC. It codes for CASSSPTGGYEQYF.

This clonotype was observed at least ten times. The chain joins TRBV6-2 or TRBV6-3 to TRBJ1-1, with TRBD1 matching 9 bases. Germline V gives CDR1 MNHEY, CDR2 SVGEGT. This CDR3 spans 14 amino acids. V was clipped by 6 bases and J by 6 bases; unmatched bases: 8. CDR3 protein: CASRLQGARPEAFF. CDR3 sequence (DNA): TGTGCCAGCAGACTACAGGGGGCGCGCCCTGAAGCTTTCTTT.

This clonotype was detected ten times or more. The chain is built from TRBV7-2 and TRBJ1-2; tentative D call: TRBD1 (5 bases). This CDR3 region has 15 residues. The germline gives CDR1 SGHTA, CDR2 FQGNSA. The V end was cut by 5 bases, the J end by 4 bases, with 17 bases between. CDR3 bases: TGTGCCAGCAGCCCGACGGGGGAGGCTATCTATGGCTACACCTTC. It encodes CASSPTGEAIYGYTF.

This clonotype came up many times. The V call is TRBV25-1, the J call TRBJ2-7; TRBD1 might be the D (6 bases). CDR1 MGHDK and CDR2 SYGVNS come from the germline V gene. Trimming removed 6 bases from V and 1 base from J, with 19 bases in between. The CDR3 consists of 16 residues. DNA of the CDR3: TGTGCCAGCAGACCTTCTCTACAGGGCGAGTCCTACGAGCAGTACTTC. This codes for CASRPSLQGESYEQYF.

This clonotype has ten or more counts. The gene calls are TRBV30 and TRBJ2-5; D unresolved. Germline CDR1 and CDR2: GTSNPN and SVGIG (reference sequence). This CDR3 comprises 15 residues. V lost 0 bases and J lost 2, with 13 bases in between. The CDR3 coding sequence is TGTGCCTGGAGTGTACTGGGTGGATTTCAAGAGACCCAGTACTTC. Its protein is CAWSVLGGFQETQYF.

This clonotype was detected ten times or more. The chain uses TRBV20-1 and TRBJ2-5, with a tentative D call TRBD1 (5 bases). Germline lookup yields CDR1 DFQATT and CDR2 SNEGSKA (reference sequence). Trimming left V 0 bases short and J 5 bases short, with 13 bases between. This CDR3 comprises 14 residues. The CDR3 DNA is TGCAGTGCTAGAGATTTGGCAGGGTTGGAGACCCAGTACTTC. Protein: CSARDLAGLETQYF.

This clonotype was found many times. The rearrangement links TRBV12-3 or TRBV12-4 to TRBJ2-2; possibly TRBD2 for D (5 bases). The CDR3 totals 14 residues. V was pared by 7 bases and J by 1 base, with 10 bases between. The DNA of the CDR3 is TGTGCCAGCAACGAGCGGCAGAACACCGGGGAGCTGTTTTTT. Translated: CASNERQNTGELFF.

The chain has TRBV12-3 or TRBV12-4 and TRBJ1-1; maybe TRBD1 (6 bases). Trimming took 6 bases from V and 1 from J, leaving 12 bases between them. The CDR3 covers 14 residues. In DNA, the CDR3 is TGTGCCAGCAGGTCACAACAGGGGAACACTGAAGCTTTCTTT. It codes for CASRSQQGNTEAFF.

This clonotype has a count of ten or more. This rearrangement joins TRBV28 to TRBJ1-3; D ambiguous. This CDR3 spans 13 amino acids. Trimming removed 3 bases from V and 7 bases from J, with 10 bases in between. CDR1 is MDHEN, CDR2 SYDVKM, per germline. CDR3 DNA: TGTGCCAGCAGTTTGGGCGGCCCGAACACCATATATTTT. Amino acids: CASSLGGPNTIYF.

This clonotype was detected many times. The CDR3 DNA is TGTGCCATCAGGGTCACAGGCCTCACTGAAGCTTTCTTT. This translates into CAIRVTGLTEAFF. The V and J genes are TRBV10-3 and TRBJ1-1; D may be TRBD1 (5 bases). The CDR3 runs to 13 residues. The V and J ends lost 6 bases and 4 bases respectively, with 12 bases between them. Germline CDR1 reads ENHRY; CDR2 reads SYGVKD.